Listed below are T cell receptor beta chains from one sample, sequenced in a study of T cells after yellow fever vaccination. TCRdb passed the 5' RACE reads through MiXCR, listing each CDR3 protein once. Of hundreds of thousands of distinct CDR3 sequences in the sample, around 20% were seen once. Sample: PBMCs, taken before the yellow fever booster vaccination. These receptor sequences come from a man younger than 30 who received the YFV17D yellow fever vaccine. Each CDR3 is given with its conserved first and last residue. A D gene is named only where the DNA matches it firmly. The listing skips clone size in some rows; elsewhere it reads once, few, many or a size class.

>TRBD2|-|TRBJ2-5|TRBV18
TGTGCCAGCTCACCCCAGCGGGGGTACCAAGAGACCCAGTACTTC
CASSPQRGYQETQYF
>-|few|TRBJ2-2|TRBV5-1
TGCGCCAGCAGCTCCGACGGAAGCCCCACCGGGGAGCTGTTTTTT
CASSSDGSPTGELFF
>-|few|TRBJ2-7|TRBV20-1
TGCAGTGCGAAAAATCCCCGGGAAGGGGGATACGAGCAGTACTTC
CSAKNPREGGYEQYF
>TRBD1|few|TRBJ2-7|TRBV6-2/TRBV6-3
TGTGCCAGCAGCGGCCCGGGACAGGGAAAAGGGTACTTC
CASSGPGQGKGYF
>-|few|TRBJ1-2|TRBV21-1
TGTGCCAGCAGCAAATATCAGGGGGATCCCTTACGGTATGGCTACACCTTC
CASSKYQGDPLRYGYTF
>TRBD2|few|TRBJ2-1|TRBV10-3
TGTGCCATCAGTCAAGAGCGGGGGCGCAATGAGCAGTTCTTC
CAISQERGRNEQFF
>TRBD1|few|TRBJ1-2|TRBV7-9
TGTGCCAGCAGCCCTGGGACAGCTGCTAACTATGGCTACACCTTC
CASSPGTAANYGYTF
>-|-|TRBJ2-1|TRBV4-3
TGCGCCAGCAGCCAAGTAGATGGTCAAGGTGGTCGGTACAATGAGCAGTTCTTC
CASSQVDGQGGRYNEQFF
>TRBD2|few|TRBJ2-3|TRBV7-2
TGTGCCAGCAGCCTCTTCACAGCGGGGGCCCGGGATACGCAGTATTTT
CASSLFTAGARDTQYF
>TRBD1|few|TRBJ1-2|TRBV4-3
TGCGCCAGCAGCCAAGATGACAGGGTCTCCCGCTATGGCTACACCTTC
CASSQDDRVSRYGYTF
>-|few|TRBJ1-6|TRBV4-3
TGCGCCAGCAGCCGAACAGGGATCAAGGATTCACCCCTCCACTTT
CASSRTGIKDSPLHF
>TRBD1|-|TRBJ1-1|TRBV7-2
TGTGCCAGCAGCTGGACGCCCGGGACAGGGCTCACTGAAGCTTTCTTT
CASSWTPGTGLTEAFF
>TRBD1|few|TRBJ1-2|TRBV5-4
TGTGCCAGCAGCTTGGTGGGACAGGGCAATACCTATGGCTACACCTTC
CASSLVGQGNTYGYTF
>-|few|TRBJ2-1|TRBV25-1
TGTGCCAGCACGAATCGAGTCGAGCAGTTCTTC
CASTNRVEQFF
>TRBD1|-|TRBJ2-3|TRBV12-3/TRBV12-4
TGTGCCAGCAGCACGAGTCATCCGGACAGGCCTTTACACTCAACAGATACGCAGTATTTT
CASSTSHPDRPLHSTDTQYF
>TRBD2|-|TRBJ2-5|TRBV15
TGTGCCACCAGCAGAGAAGGCGGCGGGGGAGTCCAAGAGACCCAGTACTTC
CATSREGGGGVQETQYF
>-|-|TRBJ2-3|TRBV20-1
TGCAGTGCTAGTTCGGGAAGCACAGATACGCAGTATTTT
CSASSGSTDTQYF
>-|many|TRBJ2-1|TRBV20-1
TGCAGTGCGAGAAGAAACTCCTACAATGAGCAGTTCTTC
CSARRNSYNEQFF
>-|-|TRBJ2-1|TRBV20-1
TGCAGTGCTAGAGCCAGGACACTCTACAATGAGCAGTTCTTC
CSARARTLYNEQFF
>-|few|TRBJ2-5|TRBV9
TGTGCCAGCAGTAATCGGGGGAGTCAAGAGACCCAGTACTTC
CASSNRGSQETQYF
>TRBD2|medium-sized|TRBJ2-2|TRBV29-1
TGCAGCGTTGACAGCGGGGGGGACACCGGGGAGCTGTTTTTT
CSVDSGGDTGELFF
>-|few|TRBJ2-5|TRBV7-2
TGTGCCAGCAGCACAAGCAGCCTCAAGACTACGCGGTACTTC
CASSTSSLKTTRYF
>-|-|TRBJ1-1|TRBV24-1
TGTGCCACCAGGGGTACCTACACTGAAGCTTTCTTT
CATRGTYTEAFF
>TRBD1|-|TRBJ1-2|TRBV24-1
TGTGCCACCAGTGGATCAGGGGGCGTTTGGGTATCTGGCTACACCTTC
CATSGSGGVWVSGYTF
>TRBD1|few|TRBJ2-2|TRBV6-5
TGTGCCAGCAGTCCCGGACAGGGGGCTTCAGGAACCGGGGAGCTGTTTTTT
CASSPGQGASGTGELFF
>TRBD2|-|TRBJ2-4|TRBV20-1
TGCAGTGCTAAAGGACTAGCCCCGAACATTCAGTACTTC
CSAKGLAPNIQYF
>-|few|TRBJ2-3|TRBV7-6
TGTGCCAGCAGCTTAGCGATGACTAGCACAGATACGCAGTATTTT
CASSLAMTSTDTQYF
>-|-|TRBJ1-6|TRBV4-1
TGCGCCAGCAGCCAAGGGGAAGGGGACAATTCACCCCTCCACTTT
CASSQGEGDNSPLHF
>-|many|TRBJ2-3|TRBV5-1
TGCGCCAGCAGATCAGCGGATACGCAGTATTTT
CASRSADTQYF
>TRBD1|once|TRBJ2-5|TRBV7-7
TGTGCTAGCAGCGAGGGACAGGGGGCTCGGGAGACCCAGTACTTC
CASSEGQGARETQYF
>-|once|TRBJ1-1|TRBV7-9
TGTGCCAGCAGCCCACGGACCCACCGGCGGGGCACTGAAGCTTTCTTT
CASSPRTHRRGTEAFF
>-|few|TRBJ1-2|TRBV29-1
TGCAGCGTTGTAAGGGCCACTAACTATGGCTACACCTTC
CSVVRATNYGYTF
>TRBD2|many|TRBJ2-3|TRBV5-1
TGCGCCAGCAGCGGAGGGACTAGCGGATTCACAGATACGCAGTATTTT
CASSGGTSGFTDTQYF
>-|-|TRBJ2-3|TRBV6-1
TGTGCCAGCAGAAGGGATCCACCAGATACGCAGTATTTT
CASRRDPPDTQYF
>-|few|TRBJ2-3|TRBV29-1
TGCAGCTTGACCGTCCAGGGAGATACGCAGTATTTT
CSLTVQGDTQYF
>-|-|TRBJ2-7|TRBV20-1
TGCAGTGCTAGTGGGGAGAAGCAGGATGAGCAGTACTTC
CSASGEKQDEQYF
>TRBD2|-|TRBJ2-6|TRBV7-9
TGTGCCAGCAGCTTTGCGCGGGGGGAATCTGGGGCCAACGTCCTGACTTTC
CASSFARGESGANVLTF
>TRBD1|few|TRBJ2-3|TRBV5-4
TGTGCCAGCAGCTTCGGCTTACAGGGGGCCACAGATACGCAGTATTTT
CASSFGLQGATDTQYF
>-|few|TRBJ1-5|TRBV27
TGTGCCAGCAGTTTTCGGGGGGCCGATCAGCCCCAGCATTTT
CASSFRGADQPQHF
>-|few|TRBJ1-1|TRBV20-1
TGCAGTGCTAGATGGGGAGCTGAAGCTTTCTTT
CSARWGAEAFF
>TRBD1|few|TRBJ1-1|TRBV7-9
TGTGCCAGCAGCTCCAACAAAATTACTCCGGGACAGGGGCCTGAAGCTTTCTTT
CASSSNKITPGQGPEAFF
>-|once|TRBJ2-4|TRBV15
TGTGCCACCAGCCCCGGACAGTCGAACATTCAGTACTTC
CATSPGQSNIQYF
>-|few|TRBJ1-5|TRBV2
TGTGCCAGCAGTGAAGAGAGCAATCAGCCCCAGCATTTT
CASSEESNQPQHF
>TRBD2|-|TRBJ2-3|TRBV7-9
TGTGCCAGCAGCTCCTTCCTAGCGGGCGCTAGCACAGATACGCAGTATTTT
CASSSFLAGASTDTQYF
>TRBD2|many|TRBJ2-3|TRBV12-3/TRBV12-4
TGTGCCAGCAGTCCTTGGACTAGCGGGGAGACAGATACGCAGTATTTT
CASSPWTSGETDTQYF
>-|few|TRBJ1-5|TRBV6-2/TRBV6-3
TGTGCCAGCAGCGACGACGGGTATCAGCCCCAGCATTTT
CASSDDGYQPQHF
>-|-|TRBJ2-1|TRBV12-3/TRBV12-4
TGTGCCAGCAGTTTCGGGGGTCTCTACAATGAGCAGTTCTTC
CASSFGGLYNEQFF
>-|-|TRBJ2-6|TRBV6-1
TGTGCCAGCAGTCAGGGGCGGCCTTTCTCTGGGGCCAACGTCCTGACTTTC
CASSQGRPFSGANVLTF
>TRBD1|-|TRBJ1-5|TRBV20-1
TGCAGTGCTAGAAGGAGGGGGCGAGGCAATCAGCCCCAGCATTTT
CSARRRGRGNQPQHF
>TRBD2|-|TRBJ2-5|TRBV6-5
TGTGCCAGCAGTCACGGGAGCGGGGGAGGAAAGACCCAGTACTTC
CASSHGSGGGKTQYF
>-|-|TRBJ2-5|TRBV4-1
TGCGCCAGCAGCCACGGGGGGCCCCAAGAGACCCAGTACTTC
CASSHGGPQETQYF
>-|-|TRBJ1-3|TRBV7-9
TGTGCCAGCAGCTTCAGCCGGGACTCACTTACTGGAAACACCATATATTTT
CASSFSRDSLTGNTIYF
>-|-|TRBJ1-6|TRBV25-1
TGTGCCAGCAGTGAATTATTGGCGGAATCACCCCTCCACTTT
CASSELLAESPLHF
>-|-|TRBJ2-7|TRBV9
TGTGCCAGCAGCGGAGGGACCCTCGAAGAGCAGTACTTC
CASSGGTLEEQYF
>-|few|TRBJ1-5|TRBV7-2
TGTGCCAGCAGACCGAGCGGGGGGTTAGGACAGCCCCAGCATTTT
CASRPSGGLGQPQHF
>-|-|TRBJ1-1|TRBV6-5
TGTGCCAGCAGTTACTCGTTCGACACTTTGAACACTGAAGCTTTCTTT
CASSYSFDTLNTEAFF
>-|few|TRBJ2-7|TRBV12-3/TRBV12-4
TGTGCCAGCAGTGCCACAGGGAACGTGCAGTACTTC
CASSATGNVQYF
>-|-|TRBJ1-3|TRBV7-2
TGTGCCAGCAGCCCCTGGCAGGGTAGGACCATATATTTT
CASSPWQGRTIYF
>-|few|TRBJ1-5|TRBV5-4
TGTGCCAGCAGCTCCACCGGGAGTCTGAGGAGCAATCAGCCCCAGCATTTT
CASSSTGSLRSNQPQHF